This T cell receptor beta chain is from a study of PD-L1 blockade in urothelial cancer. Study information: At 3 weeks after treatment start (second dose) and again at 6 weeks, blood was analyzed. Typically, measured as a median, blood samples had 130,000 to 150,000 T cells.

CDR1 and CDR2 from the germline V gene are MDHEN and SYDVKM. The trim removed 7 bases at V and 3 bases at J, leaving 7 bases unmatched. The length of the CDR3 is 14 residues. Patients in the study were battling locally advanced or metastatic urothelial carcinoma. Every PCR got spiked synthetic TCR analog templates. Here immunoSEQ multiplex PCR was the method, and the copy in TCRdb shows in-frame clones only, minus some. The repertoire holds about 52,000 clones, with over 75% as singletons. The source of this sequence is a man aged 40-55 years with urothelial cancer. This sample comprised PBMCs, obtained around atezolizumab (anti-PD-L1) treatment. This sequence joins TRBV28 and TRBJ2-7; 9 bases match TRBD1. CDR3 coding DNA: TGTGCCAGCACCGCACCGGGACAGGGCTACGAGCAGTACTTC. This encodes CASTAPGQGYEQYF. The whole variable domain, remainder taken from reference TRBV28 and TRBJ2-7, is DVKVTQSSRYLVKRTGEKVFLECVQDMDHENMFWYRQDPGLGLRLIYFSYDVKMKEKGDIPEGYSVSREKKERFSLILESASTNQTSMYLCASTAPGQGYEQYFGPGTRLTVT.